These T cell receptor beta chains were read from a single sample in a study of blood T cells in healthy people across ages. TCRdb redid the calling of the 5' RACE reads with MiXCR, one entry per CDR3 protein. This table has roughly 930,000 distinct CDR3 sequences, 45% to 50% appearing once. The sequenced sample consisted of blood. The receptors come from a man in his thirties or forties in good health. Both conserved end residues are part of each CDR3. The order of the fields is D gene, V gene, clone size, J gene, CDR3 protein, CDR3 DNA. A D gene is named only where the DNA matches it firmly. Size is omitted from some rows. Given values are once, few, many or a class for expanded clones.

d_call: -; v_call: TRBV20-1; clone_size: many; j_call: TRBJ2-3; cdr3_aa: CSARVEGHTDTQYF; cdr3_nt: TGCAGTGCTAGAGTCGAGGGCCACACAGATACGCAGTATTTT
d_call: TRBD1; v_call: TRBV20-1; clone_size: -; j_call: TRBJ2-5; cdr3_aa: CSVPTGDGETQYF; cdr3_nt: TGCAGTGTCCCGACAGGGGATGGTGAGACCCAGTACTTC
d_call: -; v_call: TRBV6-2/TRBV6-3; clone_size: -; j_call: TRBJ2-1; cdr3_aa: CASRPIRGPSSSYNEQFF; cdr3_nt: TGTGCCAGCAGACCAATCAGGGGACCATCGAGCTCCTACAATGAGCAGTTCTTC
d_call: -; v_call: TRBV3-1; clone_size: few; j_call: TRBJ2-7; cdr3_aa: CASSSDGFAYNEQYF; cdr3_nt: TGTGCCAGCAGTTCCGACGGGTTTGCCTACAATGAGCAGTACTTC
d_call: TRBD2; v_call: TRBV14; clone_size: few; j_call: TRBJ2-1; cdr3_aa: CASSRGLAGGQFF; cdr3_nt: TGTGCCAGCAGCCGAGGACTAGCGGGGGGCCAGTTCTTC
d_call: -; v_call: TRBV12-3/TRBV12-4; clone_size: few; j_call: TRBJ2-4; cdr3_aa: CASSLGTGIQYF; cdr3_nt: TGTGCCAGCAGTTTAGGGACGGGCATTCAGTACTTC
d_call: -; v_call: TRBV20-1; clone_size: -; j_call: TRBJ2-5; cdr3_aa: CSASGAGSQQETQYF; cdr3_nt: TGCAGTGCTAGCGGGGCGGGGTCCCAACAAGAGACCCAGTACTTC
d_call: TRBD1; v_call: TRBV29-1; clone_size: -; j_call: TRBJ2-7; cdr3_aa: CSVVGTATYEQYF; cdr3_nt: TGCAGCGTTGTGGGGACAGCAACCTACGAGCAGTACTTC
d_call: TRBD2; v_call: TRBV7-2; clone_size: -; j_call: TRBJ2-1; cdr3_aa: CASRTGGRLNLYNEQFF; cdr3_nt: TGTGCCAGCAGGACCGGGGGGAGACTTAATTTATACAATGAGCAGTTCTTC
d_call: -; v_call: TRBV28; clone_size: once; j_call: TRBJ2-3; cdr3_aa: CASSTRSSTAQYF; cdr3_nt: TGTGCCAGCAGTACCCGATCCTCCACCGCGCAGTATTTT